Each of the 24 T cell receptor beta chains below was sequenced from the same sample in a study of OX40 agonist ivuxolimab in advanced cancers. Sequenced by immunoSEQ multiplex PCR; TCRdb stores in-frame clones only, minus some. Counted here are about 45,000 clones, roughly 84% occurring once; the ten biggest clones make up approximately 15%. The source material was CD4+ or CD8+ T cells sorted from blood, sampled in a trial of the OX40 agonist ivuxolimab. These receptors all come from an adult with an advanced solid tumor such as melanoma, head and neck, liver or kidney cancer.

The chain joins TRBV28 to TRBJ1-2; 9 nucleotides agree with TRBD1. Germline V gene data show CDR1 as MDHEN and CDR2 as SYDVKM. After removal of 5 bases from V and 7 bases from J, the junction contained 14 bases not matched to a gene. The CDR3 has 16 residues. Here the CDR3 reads CASSPPGQGILGGYTF. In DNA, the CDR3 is TGTGCCAGCAGTCCCCCGGGACAGGGAATATTGGGTGGCTACACCTTC.

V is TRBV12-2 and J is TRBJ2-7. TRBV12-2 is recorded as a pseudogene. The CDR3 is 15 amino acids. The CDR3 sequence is CASRSNRDGDYEQYF. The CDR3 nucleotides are TGTGCAAGTCGCAGCAACCGGGACGGAGACTACGAGCAGTACTTC.

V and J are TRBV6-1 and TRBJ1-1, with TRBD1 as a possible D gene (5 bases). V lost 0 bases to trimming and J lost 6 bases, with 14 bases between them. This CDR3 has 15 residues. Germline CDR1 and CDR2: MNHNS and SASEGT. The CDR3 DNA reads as TGTGCCAGCAGTGAAGCCTGGGACGGCTCCCCTGAAGCTTTCTTT. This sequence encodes CASSEAWDGSPEAFF.

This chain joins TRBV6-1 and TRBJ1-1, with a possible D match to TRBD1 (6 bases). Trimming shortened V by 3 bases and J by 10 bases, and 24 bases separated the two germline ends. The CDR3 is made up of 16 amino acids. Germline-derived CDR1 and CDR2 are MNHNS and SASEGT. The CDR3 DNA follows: TGTGCCAGCAGTGAGCCCTCCCCTCTTACAGGGTTGGTAGCTTTCTTT. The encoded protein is CASSEPSPLTGLVAFF.

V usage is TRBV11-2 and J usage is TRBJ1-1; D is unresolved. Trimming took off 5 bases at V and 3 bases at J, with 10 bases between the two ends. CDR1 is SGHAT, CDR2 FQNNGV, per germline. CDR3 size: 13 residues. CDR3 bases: TGTGCCAGCAGCCAAACGGCGGACACTGAAGCTTTCTTT. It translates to CASSQTADTEAFF. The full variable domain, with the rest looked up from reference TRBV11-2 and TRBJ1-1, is EAGVAQSPRYKIIEKRQSVAFWCNPISGHATLYWYQQILGQGPKLLIQFQNNGVVDDSQLPKDRFSAERLKGVDSTLKIQPAKLEDSAVYLCASSQTADTEAFFGQGTRLTVV.

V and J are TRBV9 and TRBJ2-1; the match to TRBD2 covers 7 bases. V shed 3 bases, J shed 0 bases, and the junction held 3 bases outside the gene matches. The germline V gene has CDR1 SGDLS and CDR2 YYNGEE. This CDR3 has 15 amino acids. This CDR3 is CASSASGVSYNEQFF. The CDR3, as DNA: TGTGCCAGCAGCGCGAGCGGGGTCTCCTACAATGAGCAGTTCTTC.

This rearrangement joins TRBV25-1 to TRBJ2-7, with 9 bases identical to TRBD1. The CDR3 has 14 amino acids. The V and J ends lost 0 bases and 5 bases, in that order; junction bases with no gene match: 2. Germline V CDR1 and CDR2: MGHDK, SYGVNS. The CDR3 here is CASSEYGTGNEQYF. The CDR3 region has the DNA TGTGCCAGCAGTGAATATGGGACAGGGAACGAGCAGTACTTC.

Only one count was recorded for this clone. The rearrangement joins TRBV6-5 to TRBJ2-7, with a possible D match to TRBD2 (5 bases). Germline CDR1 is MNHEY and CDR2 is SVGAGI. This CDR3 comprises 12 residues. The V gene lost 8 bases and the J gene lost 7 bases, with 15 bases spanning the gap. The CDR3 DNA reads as TGTGCCAGCGACGGGCCCTCGGGGGAGCAGTACTTC. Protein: CASDGPSGEQYF.

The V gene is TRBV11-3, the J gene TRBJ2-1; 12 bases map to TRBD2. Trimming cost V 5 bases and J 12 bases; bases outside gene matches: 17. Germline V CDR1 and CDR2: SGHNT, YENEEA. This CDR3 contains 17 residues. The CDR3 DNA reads TGTGCCAGCAGCGCCCTCCTAGCGGGAGGGCCACATACTTCGCAGTTCTTC. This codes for CASSALLAGGPHTSQFF. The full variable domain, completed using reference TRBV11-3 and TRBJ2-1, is EAGVVQSPRYKIIEKKQPVAFWCNPISGHNTLYWYLQNLGQGPELLIRYENEEAVDDSQLPKDRFSAERLKGVDSTLKIQPAELGDSAVYLCASSALLAGGPHTSQFFGPGTRLTVL.

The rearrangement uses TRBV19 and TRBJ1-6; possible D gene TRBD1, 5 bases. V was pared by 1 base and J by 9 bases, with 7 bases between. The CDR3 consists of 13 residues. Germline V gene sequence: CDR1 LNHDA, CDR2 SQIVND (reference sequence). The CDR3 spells CASSIGGTSPLHF. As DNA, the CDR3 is TGTGCCAGTAGTATAGGGGGGACTTCACCCCTCCACTTT.

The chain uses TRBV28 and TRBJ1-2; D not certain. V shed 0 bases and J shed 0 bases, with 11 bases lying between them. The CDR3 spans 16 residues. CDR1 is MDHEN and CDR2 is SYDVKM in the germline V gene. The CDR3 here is CASSLWRENPNYGYTF. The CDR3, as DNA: TGTGCCAGCAGTTTATGGAGAGAAAATCCTAACTATGGCTACACCTTC.

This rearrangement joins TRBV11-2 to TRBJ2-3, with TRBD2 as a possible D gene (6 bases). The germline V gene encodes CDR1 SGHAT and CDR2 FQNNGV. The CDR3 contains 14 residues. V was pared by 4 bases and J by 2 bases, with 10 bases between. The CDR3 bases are TGTGCCAGCAGCTCCCGGGACTTCACAGATACGCAGTATTTT. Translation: CASSSRDFTDTQYF.

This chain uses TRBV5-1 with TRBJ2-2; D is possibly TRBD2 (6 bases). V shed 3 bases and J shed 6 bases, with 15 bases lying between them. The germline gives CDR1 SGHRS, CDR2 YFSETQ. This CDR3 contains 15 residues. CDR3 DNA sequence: TGCGCCAGCAGCTGGACTATGGGAAATGCCGGGGAGCTGTTTTTT. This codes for CASSWTMGNAGELFF.

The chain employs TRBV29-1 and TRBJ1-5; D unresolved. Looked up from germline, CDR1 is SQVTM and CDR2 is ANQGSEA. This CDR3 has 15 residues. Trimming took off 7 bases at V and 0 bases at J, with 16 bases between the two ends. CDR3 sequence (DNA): TGCAGCGGCATGAAAGTCCAGTATAGCAATCAGCCCCAGCATTTT. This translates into CSGMKVQYSNQPQHF.

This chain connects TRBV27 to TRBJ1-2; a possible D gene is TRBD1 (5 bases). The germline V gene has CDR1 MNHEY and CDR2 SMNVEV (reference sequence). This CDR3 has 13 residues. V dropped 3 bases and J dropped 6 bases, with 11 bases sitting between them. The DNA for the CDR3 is TGTGCCAGCAGTTTCGGAGGGGTTGATGGCTACACCTTC. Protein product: CASSFGGVDGYTF.

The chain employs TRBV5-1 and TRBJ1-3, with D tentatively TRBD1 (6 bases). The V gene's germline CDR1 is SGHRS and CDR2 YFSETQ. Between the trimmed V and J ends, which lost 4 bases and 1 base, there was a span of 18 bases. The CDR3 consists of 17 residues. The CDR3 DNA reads TGCGCCAGCAGCCCTACAGGGTTCACAGATTCTGGAAACACCATATATTTT. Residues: CASSPTGFTDSGNTIYF.

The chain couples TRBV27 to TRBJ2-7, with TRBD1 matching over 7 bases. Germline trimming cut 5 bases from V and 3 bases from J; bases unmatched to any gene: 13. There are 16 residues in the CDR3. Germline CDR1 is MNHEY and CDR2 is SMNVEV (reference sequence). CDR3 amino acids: CASSLTPLTGSYEQYF. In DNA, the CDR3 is TGTGCCAGCAGTCTAACCCCCCTGACAGGGAGCTACGAGCAGTACTTC.

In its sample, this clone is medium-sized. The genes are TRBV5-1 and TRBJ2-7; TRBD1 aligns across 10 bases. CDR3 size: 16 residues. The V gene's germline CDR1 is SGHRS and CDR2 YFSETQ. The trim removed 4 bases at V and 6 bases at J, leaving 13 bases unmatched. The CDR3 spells CASSPEGPGQGGEQYF. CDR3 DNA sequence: TGCGCCAGCAGCCCGGAGGGCCCCGGACAGGGGGGCGAGCAGTACTTC. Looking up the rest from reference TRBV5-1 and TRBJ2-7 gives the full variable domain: KAGVTQTPRYLIKTRGQQVTLSCSPISGHRSVSWYQQTPGQGLQFLFEYFSETQRNKGNFPGRFSGRQFSNSRSEMNVSTLELGDSALYLCASSPEGPGQGGEQYFGPGTRLTVT.

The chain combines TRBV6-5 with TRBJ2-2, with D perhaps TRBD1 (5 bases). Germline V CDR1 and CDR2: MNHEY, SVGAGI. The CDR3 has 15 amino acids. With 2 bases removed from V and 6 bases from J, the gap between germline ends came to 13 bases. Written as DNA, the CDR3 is TGTGCCAGCAGTTACCTAGTGGGGCTACCCGGGGAGCTGTTTTTT. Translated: CASSYLVGLPGELFF.

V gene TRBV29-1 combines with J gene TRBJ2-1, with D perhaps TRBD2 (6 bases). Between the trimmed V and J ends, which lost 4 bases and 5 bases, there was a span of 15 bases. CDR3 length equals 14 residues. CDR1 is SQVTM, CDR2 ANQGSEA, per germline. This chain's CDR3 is CSVVVRGYDNEQFF. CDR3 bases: TGCAGCGTTGTGGTGCGGGGATATGACAATGAGCAGTTCTTC.

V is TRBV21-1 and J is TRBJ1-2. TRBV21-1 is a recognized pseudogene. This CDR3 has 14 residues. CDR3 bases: TGTGCCAGCGGGGACCTGCGGGGTTGTGATGGCTACACCTTC. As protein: CASGDLRGCDGYTF.

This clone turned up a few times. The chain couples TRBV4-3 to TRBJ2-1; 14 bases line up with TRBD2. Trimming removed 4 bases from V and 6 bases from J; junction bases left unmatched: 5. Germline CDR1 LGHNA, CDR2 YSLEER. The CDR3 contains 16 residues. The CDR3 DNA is TGCGCCAGCAGCCGGGGACTAGCGGGGGAGGGCAATGAGCAGTTCTTC. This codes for CASSRGLAGEGNEQFF.

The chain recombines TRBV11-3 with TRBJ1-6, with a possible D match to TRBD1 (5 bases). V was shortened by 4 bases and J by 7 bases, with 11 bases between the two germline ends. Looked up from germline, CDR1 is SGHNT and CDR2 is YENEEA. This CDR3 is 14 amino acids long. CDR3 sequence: CASSSGAPNSPLHF. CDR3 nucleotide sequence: TGTGCCAGCAGCTCCGGGGCCCCAAATTCACCCCTCCACTTT.

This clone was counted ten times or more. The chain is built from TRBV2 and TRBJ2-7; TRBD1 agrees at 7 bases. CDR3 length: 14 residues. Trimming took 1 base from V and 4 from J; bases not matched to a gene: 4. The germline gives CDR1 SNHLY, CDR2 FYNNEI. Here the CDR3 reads CASSEEAGGYEQYF. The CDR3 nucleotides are TGTGCCAGCAGTGAAGAGGCAGGGGGATACGAGCAGTACTTC.